The source of this T cell receptor (beta chain) is a study of blood T cell repertoires in COVID-19 (dated by TCRdb to about 2020). As for the study more broadly: The collaborator samples originated in the United States, Italy and Spain and spanned the acute and convalescent phases of COVID-19. Where available, HLA class I and class II types were taken from metadata supplied by the sample provider and were not determined by assay-based typing. The material from the prospective study consisted of cDNA or gDNA derived from T cells, B-cell-depleted T cells, or PBMCs. The repertoires were released in a freely available public database intended as a resource for research on the immune response to SARS-CoV-2. The samples were drawn from two sources: the first 160 participants of the ongoing ImmuneRACE study, and 1,254 subjects contributed by 6 global collaborators. Subjects who had been exposed to COVID-19, were actively infected with it, or had recovered from it provided the deeply sampled blood TCRbeta repertoires that made up the dataset. Nearly every sample came with metadata listing a de-identified subject ID, COVID-19 status, age in years and sex.

TCRbeta CDR3 regions were amplified from genomic DNA using the immunoSEQ Assay, a bias-controlled multiplex PCR. From the authors' description of their analysis: Nucleated cell counts per sample were estimated from amplification of reference gene primers within the assay. To quantify the absolute abundance of each unique TCRbeta CDR3 rearrangement, sequence reads were collapsed and filtered. Productive Simpson clonality was computed per sample as the square root of Simpson's diversity index over productive rearrangements. TCRdb carries this immuneACCESS record with in-frame sequences only. Its versions omit some clonotypes, under half of them owing to an unresolved V gene in the studies checked, with the rest unexplained. Clonal size and the V and J genes are those of that table, whereas D and trimming came from the DNA. This sample holds hundreds of thousands of clones; 70% to 90% were observed only once. The top ten hold roughly 12% of the sample.

Its CDR3 holds 12 amino acids, cysteine through phenylalanine. Just CDR3 DNA is preserved here, 36 bases in frame from base 1. V loses 2 bases of germline sequence and J loses 9 bases, and the interval between the two ends is 10 bases. Per the germline V gene, KGHSH is the CDR1 and LQKENI is the CDR2. Concerning this clone: This clone's antigen is unknown. No clone much larger than this one lies a single base away; base qualities are absent.

Study-wide findings and limitations: How much clinical and demographic metadata was included differed by source and by participant, and the metadata was provided uncurated.

A second Seattle source provided samples from volunteer blood donors who had recovered from COVID-19. Collaborating institutions collected whole blood in K2EDTA tubes following their own protocols. Collaborator samples were shipped for TCRbeta analysis as frozen whole blood, isolated PBMCs, or DNA extracted from either sample type. The TCR comes from a woman aged 18-29 years who had recovered from COVID-19. What was sequenced was peripheral blood. The chain couples TRBV18 to TRBJ1-2; no confident D gene assignment can be made. The bases read TGTGCCAGCTCACCAATCGCCGGGAGCTACACCTTC. Translated, this is CASSPIAGSYTF.